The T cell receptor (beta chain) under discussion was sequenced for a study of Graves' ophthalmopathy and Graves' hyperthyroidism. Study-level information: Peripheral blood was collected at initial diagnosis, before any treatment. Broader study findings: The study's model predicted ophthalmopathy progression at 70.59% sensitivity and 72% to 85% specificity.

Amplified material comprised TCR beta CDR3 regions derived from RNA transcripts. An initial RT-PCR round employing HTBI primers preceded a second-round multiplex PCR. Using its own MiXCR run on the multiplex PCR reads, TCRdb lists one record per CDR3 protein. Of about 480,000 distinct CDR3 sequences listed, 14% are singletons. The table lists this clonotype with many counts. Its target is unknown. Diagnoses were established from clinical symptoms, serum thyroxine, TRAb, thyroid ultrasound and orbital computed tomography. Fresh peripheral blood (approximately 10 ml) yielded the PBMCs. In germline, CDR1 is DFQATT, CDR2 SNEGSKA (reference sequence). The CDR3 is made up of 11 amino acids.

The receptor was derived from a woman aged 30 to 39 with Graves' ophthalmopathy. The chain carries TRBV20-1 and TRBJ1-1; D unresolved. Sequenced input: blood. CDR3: CSVPVGTEAFF. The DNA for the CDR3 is TGCAGCGTCCCTGTTGGCACTGAAGCTTTCTTT.